The clone carrying this T cell receptor beta chain has more than one count but fewer than ten. Antigen unknown. The data stem from a study of CD8 T cells in ankylosing spondylitis. Generation of TCR beta libraries employed quantitative 5'-RACE incorporating molecular barcodes. TCRdb reanalysed the 5' RACE reads using MiXCR and keeps one entry per CDR3 protein. The sample contains fewer than 500,000 distinct CDR3 sequences, roughly 25% of which appear only once. Germline CDR1 and CDR2: KGHSH and LQKENI. The V end lost 0 bases, the J end lost 5 bases, and 13 bases lay between the germline ends. The CDR3 is 15 amino acids. Study-wide results and caveats: Seemingly characteristic of ankylosing spondylitis blood was a TCR beta motif consisting of fewer than 10 highly homologous variants.

Sequences were obtained from blood, either unsorted or a sorted T cell fraction (not recorded which). The clonotype was recovered from a male donor with ankylosing spondylitis. This chain connects TRBV18 to TRBJ2-5, with a weak D call TRBD2 (5 bases). CDR3 DNA sequence: TGTGCCAGCTCACCACCAGGTCCGGGCGGGGAGACCCAGTACTTC. Residues: CASSPPGPGGETQYF.